The 16 T cell receptor beta chains in this list originate from one sample, sequenced in a study of molecular identifiers for immune sequencing clone quantification. TCRdb independently ran MiXCR on the PCR reads; one entry per CDR3 protein. The data show around 460,000 distinct CDR3 sequences, around a fifth seen once. Input material: naive CD8+ T cells from blood, with Jurkat cell RNA spiked in. Subset described: FACS-sorted CD8+CD4-CCR7+CD45RA+ naive T cells. The receptors derive from a human donor in good health. Some libraries in this study had Jurkat cell RNA spiked in.

This clonotype was seen a handful of times. The CDR3, as DNA: TGCGCCAGCAGCCAAGAGGGTGGTTTGCTCGGAACTAACTATGGCTACACCTTC. Protein: CASSQEGGLLGTNYGYTF. This chain joins TRBV4-1 and TRBJ1-2; no firm D call. The ends were cut back, 0 bases at V and 0 bases at J, with 17 bases in the middle. The germline V gene has CDR1 MGHRA and CDR2 YSYEKL. This CDR3 has 18 amino acids.

Many counts were recorded for this clonotype. The CDR3 nucleotides are TGCAGCGGGCTAGCGGGAGGGCCAGATACGCAGTATTTT. It codes for CSGLAGGPDTQYF. The chain combines TRBV29-1 with TRBJ2-3; TRBD2 aligns across 12 bases. J gave up 4 bases and V 7 bases, and 3 bases lay outside the gene matches. This CDR3 spans 13 amino acids. Germline V gene data show CDR1 as SQVTM and CDR2 as ANQGSEA.

This clonotype has a count of ten or more. V usage is TRBV5-6 and J usage is TRBJ1-1; no clear D. V was clipped by 2 bases and J by 5 bases, with 10 bases between them. The CDR3 extends over 13 amino acids. Germline V gene sequence: CDR1 SGHDT, CDR2 YYEEEE. The CDR3 sequence: CASSLSVRTEAFF. In DNA, the CDR3 is TGTGCCAGCAGCTTATCCGTCCGGACTGAAGCTTTCTTT.

Ten or more counts support this clonotype. Written as DNA, the CDR3 is TGTGCCAGCAGCGGTAGTTCCGCGGATACGCAGTATTTT. It encodes CASSGSSADTQYF. The chain couples TRBV9 to TRBJ2-3, with no clear D. Germline assignment: CDR1 SGDLS and CDR2 YYNGEE. Trimming shortened V by 3 bases and J by 6 bases, and 11 bases separated the two germline ends. The CDR3 covers 13 residues.

Remarks on this clonotype: A much larger clone differs from this one at a single base, so this may be a read error. The DNA for the CDR3 is TGTGCCAGCAGTTCCCAAAATTCACCCCCCCACTTT. Translated: CASSSQNSPPHF. The chain employs TRBV12-3 or TRBV12-4 and TRBJ1-6; D is ambiguous. The CDR3 spans 12 residues.

About this clonotype: A much more abundant neighbour one base away suggests this may be a read error. J is TRBJ2-6 and V is TRBV19; D remains unclear. CDR1 LNHDA and CDR2 SQIVND come from the germline V gene (reference sequence). This CDR3 has 14 residues. The CDR3 here is CTSSMDGGANVLTF. DNA for the CDR3: TGTACCAGTAGTATGGACGGCGGGGCCAACGTCCTGACTTTC.

This clonotype was detected a few times. This sequence joins TRBV29-1 and TRBJ2-1; D is perhaps TRBD2 (5 bases). The CDR3 spans 15 residues. The ends were cut back, 0 bases at V and 5 bases at J, with 14 bases in the middle. Germline V lookup: CDR1 SQVTM, CDR2 ANQGSEA. CDR3 loop: CSVEDRPGRDNEQFF. Here the CDR3 DNA reads TGCAGCGTTGAAGATCGGCCGGGAAGAGACAATGAGCAGTTCTTC.

This clonotype was counted ten times or more. The chain couples TRBV19 to TRBJ2-1; D is possibly TRBD2 (6 bases). The CDR3 has 16 amino acids. Germline V CDR1 and CDR2: LNHDA, SQIVND (reference sequence). Trimming left V 1 base short and J 7 bases short, with 17 bases between. CDR3 in DNA: TGTGCCAGTAGTATAGGGTCCCGCGGGACGGGTAATGAGCAGTTCTTC. As protein: CASSIGSRGTGNEQFF.

This clonotype was detected many times. The chain joins TRBV4-3 to TRBJ2-4; 10 nucleotides align to TRBD2. CDR3 length: 16 residues. Trimming cost V 0 bases and J 4 bases; bases outside gene matches: 3. Germline lookup yields CDR1 LGHNA and CDR2 YSLEER. This chain's CDR3 is CASSQDPAGGKNIQYF. CDR3 sequence (DNA): TGCGCCAGCAGCCAAGATCCAGCGGGGGGGAAAAACATTCAGTACTTC.

On this clonotype itself: A read error is possible here, since a much larger clone lies one base away. The chain is built from TRBV4-2 and TRBJ2-7, with D possibly matching TRBD1 (5 bases). V shed 2 bases and J shed 4 bases, with 18 bases lying between them. Germline lookup yields CDR1 LGHNA and CDR2 YNFKEQ. CDR3 length: 16 residues. CDR3 coding DNA: TGTGCCAGCAGCCAATTGGAAGGACAAGTGCGTTACGAGCAGTACTTC. Translation gives CASSQLEGQVRYEQYF.

There are a few counts of this clonotype. This rearrangement joins TRBV7-9 to TRBJ2-1; D may be TRBD2 (6 bases). The CDR3 covers 15 residues. Germline lookup yields CDR1 SEHNR and CDR2 FQNEAQ (reference sequence). V was trimmed by 4 bases and J by 0 bases, leaving 10 bases between them. This chain's CDR3 is CASSSPGSSYNEQFF. The CDR3 DNA follows: TGTGCCAGCAGCTCACCCGGGAGCTCCTACAATGAGCAGTTCTTC.

The chain has TRBV19 and TRBJ1-1, with D unclear. CDR3 length: 11 residues. Trimming removed 3 bases from V and 6 bases from J, with 5 bases in between. In germline, CDR1 is LNHDA, CDR2 SQIVND (reference sequence). The CDR3 nucleotides read TGTGCCAGTAGTATCGGGGCTGAAGCTTTCTTT. This sequence encodes CASSIGAEAFF.

About this clonotype itself: A much larger clone is a single base away; this may be a read error. This sequence joins TRBV7-9 and TRBJ2-7; 8 bases are shared with TRBD1. CDR3 length equals 14 residues. Trimming at V came to 8 bases and at J to 7 bases, leaving 13 bases not matched to a gene. CDR1 and CDR2 from the germline V gene are SEHNR and FQNEAQ (reference sequence). CDR3 region: CASGSPTGVGEQYF. Here the CDR3 DNA reads TGTGCCAGCGGCTCACCGACAGGGGTGGGTGAGCAGTACTTC.

A single count supports this clonotype. This may stem from a read error, because a much larger clone lies one nucleotide away. The V and J genes are TRBV12-3 or TRBV12-4 and TRBJ2-4, with D perhaps TRBD2 (6 bases). The CDR3 is 17 residues long. V was pared by 4 bases and J by 12 bases, with 28 bases between. The CDR3 region is CASSSSALALHEDTQYF. CDR3 in DNA: TGTGCCAGCAGTTCTAGCGCTCTAGCTCTCCACGAGGACACTCAGTACTTC.

Concerning this clonotype itself: The junction differs from germline at one of its ends, possibly a read error. CDR3 nucleotide sequence: TGTACCAGCAGTTACGGGGCGGGCCACTCCTACGAGCAGTACTTC. Its translation: CTSSYGAGHSYEQYF. The chain combines TRBV6-2 or TRBV6-3 with TRBJ2-7, with D perhaps given as TRBD1 or TRBD2 (5 bases each). The CDR3 extends over 15 amino acids. Germline V gene data show CDR1 as MNHEY and CDR2 as SVGEGT.

Only a few counts were recorded for this clonotype. The chain links TRBV6-1 to TRBJ2-7; perhaps TRBD2 as D (5 bases). The CDR3 has 13 amino acids. Germline-derived CDR1 and CDR2 are MNHNS and SASEGT. Between the trimmed V and J ends, which lost 2 bases and 7 bases, there was a span of 12 bases. The CDR3 reads CASSEWGEWEQYF. The CDR3 DNA follows: TGTGCCAGCAGTGAATGGGGAGAGTGGGAGCAGTACTTC.